These T cell receptor beta chains were read from a single sample in a study of blood T cell repertoires in COVID-19. This table comes from immunoSEQ multiplex PCR, and its TCRdb copy is limited to in-frame clones, with some not included. The top ten hold 27% of the sample, which has roughly 200,000 clones, 65% to 85% seen once. Material: peripheral blood. Receptors originate from a man in his forties with acute or convalescent COVID-19. Each CDR3 is given with its conserved first and last residue. The D gene is left open where the match is weak. Size tells how often a clone was seen (once, few, many) or the class of an expanded clone, and some rows leave it out.

v_call,d_call,clone_size,j_call,cdr3_nt,cdr3_aa
TRBV7-9,TRBD2,NA,TRBJ2-7,TGTGCCAGCAGCTTAGGCCTCGGGACTAGCGAGCAGTACTTC,CASSLGLGTSEQYF
TRBV3-1/TRBV3-2,NA,NA,TRBJ1-2,TGTGCCAGCAGCCAAGAGATGGCGGGGTCTGGCTACACCTTC,CASSQEMAGSGYTF
TRBV6-5,NA,NA,TRBJ2-5,TGTGCCAGCACCACTCGGCAGAGGGGGCAAGAGACCCAGTACTTC,CASTTRQRGQETQYF
TRBV4-2,TRBD2,NA,TRBJ2-7,TGTGCCAGCAGCCCGACTAGCGGGAGCTCCTACGAGCAGTACTTC,CASSPTSGSSYEQYF
TRBV7-2,NA,NA,TRBJ1-1,TGTGCCAGCAGCTCCCACACAGGGTGGAGAACACTGAAAGCTTTCTTT,CASSSHTGWRTLKAFF
TRBV9,TRBD1,few,TRBJ1-3,TGTGCCAGCAGCCGCCTACAGGGGGCCGGGGGAAACACCATATATTTT,CASSRLQGAGGNTIYF
TRBV2,TRBD2,NA,TRBJ2-5,TGTGCCAGCAGGCCAGCGGGAGGGGCAGAGACCCAGTACTTC,CASRPAGGAETQYF
TRBV19,TRBD1,NA,TRBJ1-6,TGTGCCAGTAGCGGCCTCGACAGGGCTTATAATTCACCCCTCCACTTT,CASSGLDRAYNSPLHF
TRBV7-2,NA,NA,TRBJ1-1,TGTGCCAGCAGCTTATACGGGGGAAAGTCCTTCATGAACACTGAAGCTTTCTTT,CASSLYGGKSFMNTEAFF
TRBV6-2/TRBV6-3,NA,NA,TRBJ2-7,TGTGCCAGCAGTTACGGGGGGTTCCCCTACGAGCAGTACTTC,CASSYGGFPYEQYF
TRBV30,NA,NA,TRBJ2-7,TGTGCCTGGAGTGACAGTCGCTACGAGCAGTACTTC,CAWSDSRYEQYF
TRBV2,NA,NA,TRBJ2-4,TGTGCCAGCGAGGCTACAGCCAAAAACATTCAGTACTTC,CASEATAKNIQYF
TRBV3-1/TRBV3-2,TRBD2,NA,TRBJ2-7,TGTGCCAGCAGCCCTTTCCGACTAGCGTCTCTCGCCGAGCAGTACTTC,CASSPFRLASLAEQYF
TRBV2,NA,NA,TRBJ2-5,TGTGCCAGCAATAGCCTAGTCCAAGAGACCCAGTACTTC,CASNSLVQETQYF
TRBV15,NA,once,TRBJ2-4,TGTGCCACCAGCAGATTAGACACCAAAAACATTCAGTACTTC,CATSRLDTKNIQYF
TRBV19,NA,NA,TRBJ1-2,TGTGCCAGTAGCCTATTGGCTAACTATGGCTACACCTTC,CASSLLANYGYTF
TRBV15,NA,NA,TRBJ2-5,TGTGCCACCAGCAGAGATCCGGCGGGGACCCAGTACTTC,CATSRDPAGTQYF
TRBV10-2,TRBD1,NA,TRBJ1-5,TGCGCCAGCAGTGAGACCGGACAGGGCACGGAGCCCCAGCATTTT,CASSETGQGTEPQHF
TRBV5-4,NA,NA,TRBJ2-2,TGTGCCAGCAGCTCTAGGCGGGTGGAGCCGGGCGGGGAGCTGTTTTTT,CASSSRRVEPGGELFF
TRBV5-1,NA,once,TRBJ2-3,TGCGCCAGCAGCTTCCCTCTCGCAGATACGCAGTATTTT,CASSFPLADTQYF
TRBV5-4,NA,NA,TRBJ2-5,TGTGCCAGCAGCTCCCAGGGTGCGGAGACCCAGTACTTC,CASSSQGAETQYF
TRBV6-5,TRBD1,NA,TRBJ2-1,TGTGCCAGCAGTTACAACCGACAGGGGGGGCGGAATGAGCAGTTCTTC,CASSYNRQGGRNEQFF
TRBV11-2,TRBD1,NA,TRBJ2-2,TGTGCCAGCAGCTGGACTGGACAGGGTTACACCGGGGAGCTGTTTTTT,CASSWTGQGYTGELFF
TRBV6-5,TRBD1,NA,TRBJ1-2,TGTGCCAGCAGTTACTTGACAGGGGGAAGAGGAATAGGCTACACCTTC,CASSYLTGGRGIGYTF
TRBV19,TRBD1,once,TRBJ2-7,TGTGCCAGTACTCCGACAGGGGGGGCCTACGAGCAGTACTTC,CASTPTGGAYEQYF
TRBV5-1,TRBD1,NA,TRBJ2-2,TGCGCCAGCAGCTCACAGGGGGCAAACACCGGGGAGCTGTTTTTT,CASSSQGANTGELFF
TRBV27,TRBD2,NA,TRBJ2-1,TGTGCCAGCAGTTCCTCGTCCGTGCTAGCGGGCTCCTACAATGAGCAGTTCTTC,CASSSSSVLAGSYNEQFF
TRBV4-1,TRBD1,NA,TRBJ2-2,TGCGCCAGCAGCCGGAAGTCCGGGACAGGGGCGATCACCGGGGAGCTGTTTTTT,CASSRKSGTGAITGELFF
TRBV10-3,NA,NA,TRBJ2-2,TGTGCCATCAGTGACCCGGGGAGCTGGGATCGCACCGGGGAGCTGTTTTTT,CAISDPGSWDRTGELFF
TRBV2,TRBD1,NA,TRBJ1-2,TGTGCCAGCGGTGGGACAGCGTATGGCTACACCTTC,CASGGTAYGYTF
TRBV5-4,NA,few,TRBJ1-1,TGTGCCAGCAGCTTTACCCAGGGAAACACTGAAGCTTTCTTT,CASSFTQGNTEAFF
TRBV2,TRBD2,NA,TRBJ2-5,TGTGCCCGCACTAGCGTCGGCCAAGAGACCCAGTACTTC,CARTSVGQETQYF
TRBV6-5,TRBD1,NA,TRBJ2-3,TGTGCCAGCAGCGTACAGGGGGCCTTGGCAGATACGCAGTATTTT,CASSVQGALADTQYF
TRBV7-8,TRBD1,NA,TRBJ2-2,TGTGCCAGCAGAGTTACAGGGGGCGCAGACACCGGGGAGCTGTTTTTT,CASRVTGGADTGELFF
TRBV5-1,TRBD2,NA,TRBJ2-3,TGCGCCAGCGCGCCGGGACTAGCGTTAGATACGCAGTATTTT,CASAPGLALDTQYF
TRBV5-1,TRBD1,NA,TRBJ2-7,TGCGCCAGCAGCTTGGCATATTTGTCGGACAGGGGTTACGAGCAGTACTTC,CASSLAYLSDRGYEQYF
TRBV15,NA,once,TRBJ1-5,TGTGCCACCAGCAGAGATAAGGGGGTGGAACAGCCCCAGCATTTT,CATSRDKGVEQPQHF
TRBV11-3,NA,NA,TRBJ2-1,TGTGCCAGCAGCTTAGGGTCTAGCGTTGAGAATGAGCAGTTCTTC,CASSLGSSVENEQFF
TRBV12-5,NA,NA,TRBJ1-1,TGTGCTAGTGGTTTGACAGGTGAAGCTTTCTTT,CASGLTGEAFF
TRBV7-2,TRBD2,NA,TRBJ2-5,TGTGCCAGCAGCGCAGGACTAGCGGGAGATGAGACCCAGTACTTC,CASSAGLAGDETQYF
TRBV5-1,NA,once,TRBJ1-2,TGCGCCAGCAGCTCAATCGACAAAAACTATGGCTACACCTTC,CASSSIDKNYGYTF
TRBV28,NA,NA,TRBJ2-2,TGTGCCAGCTGTACGGTTTCAGGAACCGGGGAGCTGTTTTTT,CASCTVSGTGELFF
TRBV6-5,NA,once,TRBJ1-1,TGTGCCAGCAGTTTTACAGGGCGCACTGAAGCTTTCTTT,CASSFTGRTEAFF